Listed below are T cell receptor beta chains from one sample, sequenced in a study of shared clonotypes between healthy human individuals. Clones were read by immunoSEQ multiplex PCR, and TCRdb kept only the in-frame ones, dropping some. The sample has about 2,200,000 clones; around 93% are singletons. Sequencing input: naive CD8+ T cells from PBMCs. These receptors came from a man aged 18 to 35 in good health. Some clones in this sample may be carry-over from other donors' samples. CDR3s leave out the opening cysteine and the closing phenylalanine or tryptophan.

J	V	CDR3
TRBJ1-5	TRBV9	ASSDWDTNQPQH
TRBJ2-5	TRBV10-3	AIIERIGETQY
TRBJ1-1	TRBV7-9	ASSPHGWGGREEAF
TRBJ1-2	TRBV19	ASSTGTAYGYT
TRBJ2-5	TRBV5-4	ASSPERASQETQY
TRBJ2-1	TRBV27	ATSGSNEQF
TRBJ1-1	TRBV4-1	ASTEGTGGFTEAF
TRBJ1-2	TRBV29-1	SARLTGLPGYT
TRBJ1-5	TRBV29-1	SVVFGVVRGVGNQPQH
TRBJ1-1	TRBV19	ASRTGTGNTEAF
TRBJ2-7	TRBV27	ASSLIGGPTGPNYEQY
TRBJ1-5	TRBV19	ASSYNSNQPQH
TRBJ1-5	TRBV9	ASSEDGSNQPQH
TRBJ1-1	TRBV27	ASSNPDRVDTEAF
TRBJ1-5	TRBV28	ASSLDGSNQPQH